Shown below are 20 T cell receptor beta chains from a single sample sequenced in a study of blood T cell repertoires in COVID-19. Only in-frame clones appear in the TCRdb table, and some are missing; sequencing was by immunoSEQ multiplex PCR. The sample records about 280,000 clones, roughly 85% being singletons. Sequencing was done on a sample of peripheral blood. The receptor set was obtained from a human donor in a cohort sampled during active COVID-19.

This chain links TRBV7-9 with TRBJ1-2; D may be TRBD1 (5 bases). CDR1 and CDR2 (germline): SEHNR, FQNEAQ (reference sequence). This CDR3 spans 14 amino acids. Deletions cut 1 base from V and 8 bases from J, with 14 bases between. CDR3 DNA sequence: TGTGCCAGCAGCTTAGAGGGGAGGGCCGTAGGCTACACCTTC. Translation gives CASSLEGRAVGYTF. Full variable domain (rest looked up from reference TRBV7-9 and TRBJ1-2): DTGVSQNPRHKITKRGQNVTFRCDPISEHNRLYWYRQTLGQGPEFLTYFQNEAQLEKSRLLSDRFSAERPKGSFSTLEIQRTEQGDSAMYLCASSLEGRAVGYTFGSGTRLTVV.

This rearrangement joins TRBV29-1 to TRBJ1-1; perhaps TRBD1 as D (5 bases). Germline assignment: CDR1 SQVTM and CDR2 ANQGSEA. V gave up 4 bases and J gave up 1 base, with 10 bases separating them. The CDR3 runs to 13 residues. CDR3 in amino acids: CSVVLQANTEAFF. The CDR3 DNA follows: TGCAGCGTTGTCTTACAGGCGAACACTGAAGCTTTCTTT. Full variable domain (outside the CDR3, taken from reference TRBV29-1 and TRBJ1-1): SAVISQKPSRDICQRGTSLTIQCQVDSQVTMMFWYRQQPGQSLTLIATANQGSEATYESGFVIDKFPISRPNLTFSTLTVSNMSPEDSSIYLCSVVLQANTEAFFGQGTRLTVV.

The chain employs TRBV29-1 and TRBJ2-5; 7 nucleotides line up with TRBD1. V shed 4 bases and J 6 bases; nucleotides not matched to a gene: 11. CDR3 length: 14 amino acids. Germline assignment: CDR1 SQVTM and CDR2 ANQGSEA. CDR3 residues: CSVARDTGVQTQYF. Here the CDR3 DNA reads TGCAGCGTTGCCCGCGATACAGGGGTTCAGACCCAGTACTTC.

The chain joins TRBV6-5 to TRBJ2-3; 14 nucleotides line up with TRBD2. Germline CDR1 MNHEY, CDR2 SVGAGI. J gave up 4 bases and V 4 bases, and 4 bases lay outside the gene matches. The CDR3 length is 16 residues. The CDR3 DNA follows: TGTGCCAGCAGTTCCCCGACTAGCGGGAGGGCAGATACGCAGTATTTT. It translates to CASSSPTSGRADTQYF.

The CDR3 protein is CASRNTGVYGYTF. DNA for the CDR3: TGTGCCAGTAGAAATACAGGCGTCTATGGCTACACCTTC. The chain couples TRBV19 to TRBJ1-2; TRBD1 might be the D (5 bases). Germline values: CDR1 LNHDA, CDR2 SQIVND (reference sequence). The length of the CDR3 is 13 residues. Trimming took off 6 bases at V and 4 bases at J, with 12 bases between the two ends. The entire variable domain, with the rest obtained from reference TRBV19 and TRBJ1-2, is as follows: DGGITQSPKYLFRKEGQNVTLSCEQNLNHDAMYWYRQDPGQGLRLIYYSQIVNDFQKGDIAEGYSVSREKKESFPLTVTSAQKNPTAFYLCASRNTGVYGYTFGSGTRLTVV.

J is TRBJ2-3 and V is TRBV9; 10 nucleotides agree with TRBD2. Germline CDR1 is SGDLS and CDR2 is YYNGEE. The CDR3 extends over 15 amino acids. The V gene end was trimmed by 1 base and the J gene end by 1 base; junction bases not matched to a gene: 0. CDR3: CASSVLAGGTDTQYF. The DNA for the CDR3 is TGTGCCAGCAGCGTACTAGCGGGGGGCACAGATACGCAGTATTTT.

This clone was detected once. The rearrangement uses TRBV11-1 and TRBJ2-3; a weak D match, TRBD1 (5 bases). V was clipped by 5 bases and J by 2 bases, with 8 bases between them. CDR3 length equals 13 residues. Germline CDR1 is SGHAT and CDR2 is FQDESV (reference sequence). CDR3 protein: CASSKGYTDTQYF. CDR3 in DNA: TGTGCCAGCAGCAAGGGGTACACAGATACGCAGTATTTT. Full variable domain (rest looked up from reference TRBV11-1 and TRBJ2-3): EAEVAQSPRYKITEKSQAVAFWCDPISGHATLYWYRQILGQGPELLVQFQDESVVDDSQLPKDRFSAERLKGVDSTLKIQPAELGDSAMYLCASSKGYTDTQYFGPGTRLTVL.

The chain couples TRBV21-1 to TRBJ2-1; the D call in the table, TRBD2, was not verified against the DNA. TRBV21-1 is listed as a pseudogene. CDR3 length equals 17 residues. The CDR3 reads CASSGRLPGGGYNEQFF. The CDR3 DNA reads TGTGCCAGCAGCGGACGACTTCCGGGAGGAGGTTACAATGAGCAGTTCTTC.

V is TRBV19 and J is TRBJ1-5, with 10 bases fitting TRBD1. Germline lookup yields CDR1 LNHDA and CDR2 SQIVND (reference sequence). Germline trimming cut 6 bases from V and 5 bases from J; bases unmatched to any gene: 16. The CDR3 totals 18 residues. This CDR3 reads CASRSDLPGQGIHQPQHF. CDR3 DNA: TGTGCCAGTAGGTCGGACTTACCGGGACAGGGGATCCATCAGCCCCAGCATTTT.

This chain links TRBV3-1 (or the pseudogene TRBV3-2) with TRBJ1-1; D is possibly TRBD1 (5 bases). This CDR3 region has 14 residues. V gave up 4 bases and J gave up 3 bases, with 12 bases separating them. Germline CDR1 and CDR2: LGHDT and YNNKEL (reference sequence). The CDR3 region is CASSPQWGDTEAFF. For the CDR3, the DNA is TGTGCCAGCAGCCCCCAGTGGGGGGACACTGAAGCTTTCTTT.

The genes are TRBV7-2 and TRBJ2-3, with no clear D. The CDR3 covers 12 residues. V was trimmed by 3 bases and J by 4 bases, leaving 5 bases between them. Germline CDR1 SGHTA, CDR2 FQGNSA. The CDR3 reads CASSFYADTQYF. CDR3 DNA sequence: TGTGCCAGCAGCTTTTATGCAGATACGCAGTATTTT.

The count of this clone is one. The J gene is TRBJ2-1, the V gene TRBV18; D is unclear. The ends were cut back, 3 bases at V and 6 bases at J, with 12 bases in the middle. The CDR3 covers 14 residues. Germline-derived CDR1 and CDR2 are KGHSH and LQKENI. DNA for the CDR3: TGTGCCAGCTCACCTTCCATTACGGTCAATGAGCAGTTCTTC. It codes for CASSPSITVNEQFF.

This rearrangement joins TRBV3-1 (or the pseudogene TRBV3-2) to TRBJ2-3, with D maybe TRBD1 (6 bases). The CDR3 covers 16 residues. Between the trimmed V and J ends, which lost 0 bases and 0 bases, there was a span of 10 bases. Per the germline V gene, CDR1 is LGHDT and CDR2 is YNNKEL (reference sequence). The CDR3 bases are TGTGCCAGCAGCCAAGATCGGACAGCGAGCACAGATACGCAGTATTTT. It codes for CASSQDRTASTDTQYF.

The chain couples TRBV10-1 to TRBJ2-1; no firm D call. The CDR3 spans 18 residues. Germline CDR1 and CDR2: WNHNN and SYGVQD (reference sequence). V was pared by 6 bases and J by 6 bases, with 27 bases between. The CDR3 nucleotides are TGCGCCAGCAGAACTACCGAAGGCCCCAACGCCTTTTTCAATGAGCAGTTCTTC. Its translation: CASRTTEGPNAFFNEQFF.

This clone has only one observation. The CDR3 region is CASSGLPGGETQYF. CDR3 DNA sequence: TGTGCCAGCAGCGGGCTCCCGGGGGGGGAGACCCAGTACTTC. This chain connects TRBV27 to TRBJ2-5; 8 positions match TRBD2. The germline V gene has CDR1 MNHEY and CDR2 SMNVEV (reference sequence). The ends lost 6 bases at V and 5 bases at J; junction bases unmatched: 8. CDR3 length: 14 residues.

The chain has TRBV7-8 and TRBJ2-2, with D possibly matching TRBD2 (6 bases). CDR1 and CDR2 (germline): SGHVS, FQNEAQ. The V and J ends lost 4 bases and 7 bases respectively, with 10 bases between them. This CDR3 region has 13 residues. The CDR3 loop is CASSYGRGGELFF. For the CDR3, the DNA is TGTGCCAGCAGCTATGGGCGGGGCGGGGAGCTGTTTTTT.

This chain connects TRBV5-1 to TRBJ2-6; possible D gene TRBD2, 5 bases. The CDR3 consists of 15 residues. The V end was cut by 5 bases, the J end by 2 bases, with 11 bases between. Looked up from germline, CDR1 is SGHRS and CDR2 is YFSETQ. Here the CDR3 reads CASRWTLTGANVLTF. The DNA of the CDR3 is TGCGCCAGCAGGTGGACTTTAACTGGGGCCAACGTCCTGACTTTC. Variable domain in full (rest from reference TRBV5-1 and TRBJ2-6): KAGVTQTPRYLIKTRGQQVTLSCSPISGHRSVSWYQQTPGQGLQFLFEYFSETQRNKGNFPGRFSGRQFSNSRSEMNVSTLELGDSALYLCASRWTLTGANVLTFGAGSRLTVL.

The rearrangement joins TRBV3-1 (or the pseudogene TRBV3-2) to TRBJ2-3, with 7 bases fitting TRBD2. Germline lookup yields CDR1 LGHDT and CDR2 YNNKEL (reference sequence). After removal of 4 bases from V and 6 bases from J, the junction contained 10 bases not matched to a gene. This CDR3 contains 15 residues. The CDR3 protein is CASSLPGLRKDTQYF. In DNA, the CDR3 is TGTGCCAGCAGCCTTCCGGGACTAAGAAAGGATACGCAGTATTTT.

This chain uses TRBV5-5 with TRBJ2-3, with D maybe TRBD1 (6 bases). The CDR3 loop spans 13 amino acids. CDR1 and CDR2 (germline): SGHKS, YYEKEE (reference sequence). The V end lost 7 bases, the J end lost 4 bases, and 13 bases lay between the germline ends. The CDR3 coding sequence is TGTGCCAGCCAACAGGGTCCCTCAGATACGCAGTATTTT. It yields the protein CASQQGPSDTQYF.

This rearrangement joins TRBV19 to TRBJ2-1; 12 bases are a match to TRBD2. J gave up 5 bases and V 0 bases, and 8 bases lay outside the gene matches. Germline V gene sequence: CDR1 LNHDA, CDR2 SQIVND (reference sequence). The CDR3 extends over 18 amino acids. The DNA for the CDR3 is TGTGCCAGTAGTATAGATGCCCCTCGGACTAGCGGGAACAATGAGCAGTTCTTC. Its translation is CASSIDAPRTSGNNEQFF.